The clone carrying this TCR beta chain appeared a single time. Its cognate antigen is unknown. These data come from a study of T cell responses to AZD1222 COVID-19 vaccine. General study results and limits: White British people made up most donors, females outnumbered males, and clonal diversity was possibly underestimated. Regions left unmutated in variants are reportedly the target of nearly half of spike-specific TCRs.

The method was immunoSEQ multiplex PCR; TCRdb's version includes in-frame clones alone and lacks a portion of them. The repertoire has about 120,000 clones, about 89% of them found once; the top ten carry roughly 1.6%. The sample here was peripheral blood, taken on day 0 of AZD1222 vaccination. The sequence was obtained from an adult in good health.

CDR3 region: CASSWTGTGATNEKLFF. The DNA of the CDR3 is TGCGCCAGCAGCTGGACCGGGACAGGTGCAACTAATGAAAAACTGTTTTTT. V is TRBV5-1 and J is TRBJ1-4; 8 positions match TRBD1. Trimming cost V 3 bases and J 0 bases; bases outside gene matches: 7. CDR1 is SGHRS and CDR2 is YFSETQ in the germline V gene. The CDR3 is 17 amino acids.